These T cell receptor beta chains were read from a single sample in a study of T-cell memory formation after mild COVID-19. Using its own MiXCR run on the 5' RACE reads, TCRdb lists one record per CDR3 protein. The sample lists about 560,000 distinct CDR3 sequences; 15% to 20% were seen once. The sample was PBMCs or a T cell subset sorted from them (not recorded which). These TCRs come from an adult woman who had mild COVID-19 (a few samples of this study predate the infection). Cell type and time point are not known. CDR3s include the opening cysteine and the closing phenylalanine or tryptophan. D genes are given only for firm matches.

TRBJ2-7	TRBV6-1	TRBD1	CASSVFDRGEHEQYF
TRBJ2-2	TRBV6-6	TRBD1	CASSYQGAGGTGELFF
TRBJ1-5	TRBV10-3	-	CAISGQDSNQPQHF
TRBJ2-7	TRBV7-9	TRBD2	CASSLGTSIYEQYF
TRBJ2-1	TRBV9	TRBD1	CASSVDRPSYNEQFF
TRBJ1-2	TRBV24-1	-	CATSPQGRNYGYTF
TRBJ2-3	TRBV5-1	TRBD2	CASKGLAGADTQYF
TRBJ2-3	TRBV20-1	-	CSARVGTSTDTQYF
TRBJ2-1	TRBV7-3	-	CASSWGQYNEQFF
TRBJ1-2	TRBV11-2	-	CASSLLRTYGYTF
TRBJ2-2	TRBV14	-	CASSQLERALNTGELFF
TRBJ2-5	TRBV5-1	-	CASSGGDRPKETQYF
TRBJ2-5	TRBV24-1	-	CATSAGYETQYF
TRBJ2-7	TRBV29-1	TRBD2	CSVGLAGAYEQYF
TRBJ2-3	TRBV5-1	-	CASSLANRVSDTQYF
TRBJ1-4	TRBV7-2	TRBD1	CASSDRQGLRLFF
TRBJ2-1	TRBV9	TRBD2	CASSVEGTSGGVSSYNEQFF
TRBJ2-2	TRBV5-6	TRBD2	CASSFTGGGNTGELFF
TRBJ2-1	TRBV12-3/TRBV12-4	-	CASSLESGDNNEQFF
TRBJ1-1	TRBV7-8	-	CASSLRGTVNTEAFF
TRBJ1-1	TRBV30	-	CAWSGPTRTEAFF
TRBJ2-7	TRBV5-4	TRBD2	CASSPAGAGGSYEQYF
TRBJ1-5	TRBV4-1	-	CASSQDSPGEVRNQPQHF
TRBJ1-4	TRBV18	-	CASSPPADIGGKLFF
TRBJ1-5	TRBV9	TRBD1	CASTHRGVSNQPQHF
TRBJ2-2	TRBV11-2	-	CATPTKGTQVGELFF
TRBJ2-3	TRBV9	TRBD1	CASSDRGASTDTQYF
TRBJ2-1	TRBV7-6	TRBD2	CASSLLGGRGNNEQFF
TRBJ2-1	TRBV2	TRBD1	CASRSGTGERDEQFF
TRBJ2-7	TRBV30	TRBD1	CAWSTGTGNEQYF
TRBJ2-3	TRBV12-3/TRBV12-4	TRBD2	CASSWGLAGRNTQYF
TRBJ2-3	TRBV20-1	-	CSARHGGSATDTQYF
TRBJ1-1	TRBV18	TRBD1	CASSPPRTGMNTEAFF
TRBJ2-3	TRBV5-1	-	CASTLGTFSTDTQYF
TRBJ2-3	TRBV7-9	TRBD2	CASSPLLAGGTDTQYF
TRBJ2-1	TRBV6-2/TRBV6-3	-	CASSPPWDNEQFF
TRBJ2-3	TRBV5-5	-	CASSWPLQDSTDTQYF
TRBJ2-7	TRBV7-9	TRBD2	CASSWIAGTSYEQYF
TRBJ2-3	TRBV7-6	TRBD1	CASSSGQGRRSDTQYF
TRBJ2-7	TRBV6-6	TRBD1	CASSFHDRVPAEQYF
TRBJ1-6	TRBV6-1	-	CASSGPPTGQGSSPLHF
TRBJ2-7	TRBV6-5	-	CASSSPRQANEQYF
TRBJ2-1	TRBV7-9	TRBD2	CASRSTPGTSASNEQFF